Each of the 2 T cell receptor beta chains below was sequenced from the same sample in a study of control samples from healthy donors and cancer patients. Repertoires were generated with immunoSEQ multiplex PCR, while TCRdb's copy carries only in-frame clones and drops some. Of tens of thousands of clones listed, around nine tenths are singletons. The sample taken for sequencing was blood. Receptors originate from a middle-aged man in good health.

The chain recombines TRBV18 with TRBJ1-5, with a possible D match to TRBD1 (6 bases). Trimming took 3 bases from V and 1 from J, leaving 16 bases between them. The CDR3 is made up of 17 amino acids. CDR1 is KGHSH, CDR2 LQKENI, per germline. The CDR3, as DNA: TGTGCCAGCTCACCCGGGCAGGGGCTTTTAAGCAATCAGCCCCAGCATTTT. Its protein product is CASSPGQGLLSNQPQHF.

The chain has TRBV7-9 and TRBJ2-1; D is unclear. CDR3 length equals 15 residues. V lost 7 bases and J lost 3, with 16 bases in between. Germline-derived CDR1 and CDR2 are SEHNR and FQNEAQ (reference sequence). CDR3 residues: CASKGLDTIYNEQFF. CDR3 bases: TGTGCCAGCAAGGGTTTAGACACTATCTACAATGAGCAGTTCTTC.